One sample yielded the 8 T cell receptor beta chains listed below, sequenced in a study of cytomegalovirus exposure and HLA in healthy donors (TCRdb year 2017). Libraries came from the immunoSEQ multiplex PCR assay. For the multiplex PCR, a mixture combining 60 forward primers for TCR Vbeta segments and 13 reverse primers for TCR Jbeta segments was used. The table was pulled from immuneACCESS by TCRdb, which kept in-frame rearrangements only. Such tables lose some clones; where checked, under half of the loss comes from unresolved V genes, and the rest has no known cause. In this sample the table shows around 200,000 clones, over 70% of which occur a single time. Of the sample, 3.5% to 4.5% falls within the top ten clones. The specimen sequenced was PBMCs. These receptors were taken from an older woman in good health and CMV-seropositive.

The chain uses TRBV2 and TRBJ1-6, with TRBD1 as a possible D gene (5 bases). The CDR3 spans 13 residues. Germline CDR1 and CDR2: SNHLY and FYNNEI. The ends were cut back, 5 bases at V and 7 bases at J, with 9 bases in the middle. CDR3 protein: CASSWGPNSPLHF. The CDR3 DNA reads TGTGCCAGCAGTTGGGGCCCAAATTCACCCCTCCACTTT.

This chain uses TRBV5-3 with TRBJ1-5; D not certain. TRBV5-3 is sorted into the ORF group, with uncertain function. V dropped 4 bases and J dropped 4 bases, with 6 bases sitting between them. This CDR3 spans 12 amino acids. The CDR3 region is CARSRLNQPQHF. The DNA of the CDR3 is TGTGCCAGAAGCCGACTTAATCAGCCCCAGCATTTT.

The chain recombines TRBV9 with TRBJ2-1, with no clear D. The CDR3 length is 16 residues. Looked up from germline, CDR1 is SGDLS and CDR2 is YYNGEE. Trimming cost V 4 bases and J 4 bases, with 18 bases left between them. This CDR3 is CASSKIQRQLYNEQFF. CDR3 nucleotides: TGTGCCAGCAGCAAGATACAACGACAACTTTACAATGAGCAGTTCTTC.

V is TRBV29-1 and J is TRBJ2-5, with 8 positions matching TRBD2. The CDR3 consists of 14 residues. Unmatched junction bases numbered 4, after V lost 4 bases and J lost 0 bases. Germline V gene sequence: CDR1 SQVTM, CDR2 ANQGSEA. CDR3 residues: CSVVTGGYQETQYF. In DNA, the CDR3 is TGCAGCGTTGTAACGGGGGGGTACCAAGAGACCCAGTACTTC.

V gene TRBV18 combines with J gene TRBJ1-2; 7 bases fit TRBD1. J lost 4 bases, V lost 3 bases, and 8 bases had no gene match. CDR1 KGHSH and CDR2 LQKENI come from the germline V gene. The CDR3 consists of 15 residues. The CDR3 is CASSPGRDRVYGYTF. DNA of the CDR3: TGTGCCAGCTCACCGGGACGAGACAGGGTCTATGGCTACACCTTC.

V usage is TRBV27 and J usage is TRBJ1-5; no clear D gene. This CDR3 spans 16 amino acids. Germline CDR1 MNHEY, CDR2 SMNVEV (reference sequence). With 1 base removed from V and 5 bases from J, the gap between germline ends came to 15 bases. In DNA, the CDR3 is TGTGCCAGCAGTTTATTCGGCGGGAAGGATGATCAGCCCCAGCATTTT. Protein: CASSLFGGKDDQPQHF.

The sample holds one count of this clone. J is TRBJ2-7 and V is TRBV4-3, with 9 bases lining up with TRBD1. The length of the CDR3 is 15 residues. Unmatched junction bases numbered 5, after V lost 0 bases and J lost 5 bases. Germline V gene sequence: CDR1 LGHNA, CDR2 YSLEER. DNA of the CDR3: TGCGCCAGCAGCCAAGAAGGGGGACAGGGCCACGAGCAGTACTTC. As protein: CASSQEGGQGHEQYF.

The chain has TRBV18 and TRBJ1-6, with D tentatively TRBD1 (5 bases). The CDR3 consists of 16 residues. V lost 1 base, J lost 2 bases, and 9 bases lay in between. CDR1 is KGHSH, CDR2 LQKENI, per germline. The DNA of the CDR3 is TGTGCCAGCTCACCACTGGGGGGGACCTATAATTCACCCCTCCACTTT. This encodes CASSPLGGTYNSPLHF.